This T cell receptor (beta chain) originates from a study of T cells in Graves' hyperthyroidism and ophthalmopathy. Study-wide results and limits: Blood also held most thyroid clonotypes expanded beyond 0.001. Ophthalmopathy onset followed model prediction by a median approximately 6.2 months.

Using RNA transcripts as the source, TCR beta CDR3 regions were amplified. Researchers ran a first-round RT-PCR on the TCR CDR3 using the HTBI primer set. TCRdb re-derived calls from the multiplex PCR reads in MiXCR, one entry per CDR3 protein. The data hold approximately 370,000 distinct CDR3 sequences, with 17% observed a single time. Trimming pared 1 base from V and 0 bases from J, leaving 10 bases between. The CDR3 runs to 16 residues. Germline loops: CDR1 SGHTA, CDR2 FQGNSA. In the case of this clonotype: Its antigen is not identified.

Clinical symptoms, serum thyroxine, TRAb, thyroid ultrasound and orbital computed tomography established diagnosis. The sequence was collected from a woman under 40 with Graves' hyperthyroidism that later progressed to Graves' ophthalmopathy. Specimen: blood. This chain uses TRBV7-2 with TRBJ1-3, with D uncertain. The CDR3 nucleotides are TGTGCCAGCAGCTTAGGTCCCAGAAACTCTGGAAACACCATATATTTT. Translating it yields CASSLGPRNSGNTIYF.